The entry that follows covers one TCR beta chain sequence. Trimming shortened V by 6 bases and J by 6 bases, and 9 bases separated the two germline ends. Per the germline V gene, CDR1 is MNHEY and CDR2 is SVGEGT. CDR3 length: 11 residues. Per the original methods: Amplified reference gene primers provided the basis for estimating nucleated cell counts. Sequencing was performed with immunoSEQ multiplex PCR; in TCRdb, only in-frame clones are kept and a portion is missing. The V and J calls and clone size were taken over from that table, and D and trimming were inferred from the DNA. The data show roughly 15,000 clones, with roughly three quarters seen just once and about an eighth held by the top ten. This sample was included in a study of blood T cell repertoires in COVID-19. About the research overall: Samples came from the United States, Italy and Spain, spanning acute and convalescent COVID-19. Nucleic acid was either cDNA or gDNA, and it came from T cells, B-cell-depleted T cells, or PBMCs.

Sequenced input: peripheral blood. V and J are TRBV6-2 or TRBV6-3 and TRBJ2-7; D gene unclear. This TCR derives from a man aged 55-75 years with acute or convalescent COVID-19. In DNA form, the CDR3 reads TGTGCCAGCAGCAATACTGGCGAGCAGTACTTC. As protein: CASSNTGEQYF.